This passage covers 21 T cell receptor beta chains from one sample sequenced in a study of identical twins. TCRdb fed the 5' RACE reads into MiXCR, producing one record per CDR3 protein. Of 1,800,000 or so distinct CDR3 sequences listed, under 35% are singletons. Sample: cord blood. These receptors were obtained from a newborn girl in good health.

This sequence joins TRBV29-1 and TRBJ2-5; 7 bases align to TRBD2. Germline assignment: CDR1 SQVTM and CDR2 ANQGSEA. The CDR3 contains 14 residues. Trimming at V came to 4 bases and at J to 11 bases, leaving 16 bases not matched to a gene. The CDR3 loop reads CSVGGGNSYSEQYF. In DNA, the CDR3 is TGCAGCGTTGGGGGGGGGAACTCCTACAGTGAGCAGTACTTC.

This clonotype was detected a few times. The genes are TRBV2 and TRBJ1-1, with a tentative D call TRBD1 (5 bases). This CDR3 region has 14 residues. Germline CDR1 is SNHLY and CDR2 is FYNNEI. V was pared by 1 base and J by 13 bases, with 19 bases between. CDR3 in amino acids: CASSEGGQGGDGFF. In DNA form, the CDR3 reads TGTGCCAGCAGTGAAGGGGGCCAGGGAGGGGATGGTTTCTTT.

This clonotype was seen more than once but under ten times. V usage is TRBV7-9 and J usage is TRBJ1-6; 7 bases are a match to TRBD1. Per the germline V gene, CDR1 is SEHNR and CDR2 is FQNEAQ (reference sequence). CDR3 length: 13 residues. The junction had 1 base not matched to a gene; V was cut back by 0 bases and J by 11 bases. The CDR3 nucleotides read TGTGCCAGCAGCTTAGCCACAGGGGCACCCCTCCACTTT. Protein product: CASSLATGAPLHF.

This clonotype has a count of ten or more. The junction shows a germline mismatch at one end, possibly a read error. The CDR3 sequence is CASSWGATDTQYF. The CDR3 DNA reads TGTGCCAGCAGTTGGGGGGCCACAGATACGCAGTATTTT. The chain combines TRBV5-1 with TRBJ2-3; D assignment may be TRBD1 or TRBD2 (6 bases each). CDR3 length equals 13 residues. Germline assignment: CDR1 SGHRS and CDR2 YFSETQ.

This clonotype was observed once. The rearrangement uses TRBV24-1 and TRBJ1-4; D is possibly TRBD1 (6 bases). Germline lookup yields CDR1 KGHDR and CDR2 SFDVKD. There are 15 residues in the CDR3. The ends were cut back, 8 bases at V and 0 bases at J, with 12 bases in the middle. For the CDR3, the DNA is TGTGCCACCAAGAACAGGGAGGCAACTAATGAAAAACTGTTTTTT. Its translation is CATKNREATNEKLFF.

This clonotype was detected a few times. The chain recombines TRBV5-6 with TRBJ2-1, with no clear D. Trimming stripped 2 bases from V and 0 bases from J, with 12 bases between. Looked up from germline, CDR1 is SGHDT and CDR2 is YYEEEE. There are 16 residues in the CDR3. Here the CDR3 reads CASSFVLLSSYNEQFF. CDR3 coding DNA: TGTGCCAGCAGCTTCGTCCTCCTGAGCTCCTACAATGAGCAGTTCTTC.

This clonotype was seen a few times. The chain is built from TRBV10-3 and TRBJ2-3; D gene unclear. CDR3 length equals 12 residues. Germline assignment: CDR1 ENHRY and CDR2 SYGVKD. V dropped 4 bases and J dropped 6 bases, with 8 bases sitting between them. The CDR3 DNA is TGTGCCATCAGTGTAGACGTGGATACGCAGTATTTT. This translates into CAISVDVDTQYF.

At least ten counts were recorded for this clonotype. The rearrangement links TRBV24-1 to TRBJ2-5; D call uncertain. V lost 0 bases to trimming and J lost 1 base, with 11 bases between them. CDR1 is KGHDR, CDR2 SFDVKD, per germline. This CDR3 region has 16 residues. CDR3: CATSDLADGPQETQYF. In nucleotides, the CDR3 is TGTGCCACCAGTGATTTGGCCGACGGACCCCAAGAGACCCAGTACTTC.

This clonotype has a handful of counts. This chain links TRBV20-1 with TRBJ1-2; D not certain. The CDR3 spans 14 residues. Germline values: CDR1 DFQATT, CDR2 SNEGSKA (reference sequence). V lost 6 bases, J lost 5 bases, and 19 bases lay in between. The CDR3 sequence: CSALDIFDGYGYTF. CDR3 nucleotides: TGCAGTGCCCTAGACATCTTTGACGGATATGGCTACACCTTC.

This chain links TRBV2 with TRBJ1-2, with D maybe TRBD1 (6 bases). The CDR3 covers 14 residues. Between the trimmed V and J ends, which lost 7 bases and 7 bases, there was a span of 19 bases. Germline V lookup: CDR1 SNHLY, CDR2 FYNNEI. CDR3 in DNA: TGTGCCAGCACGCAAGGCCCGGGGGCGGTTGGCTACACCTTC. Encoded protein: CASTQGPGAVGYTF. Drawing the rest from reference TRBV2 and TRBJ1-2, the complete variable domain is EPEVTQTPSHQVTQMGQEVILRCVPISNHLYFYWYRQILGQKVEFLVSFYNNEISEKSEIFDDQFSVERPDGSNFTLKIRSTKLEDSAMYFCASTQGPGAVGYTFGSGTRLTVV.

This chain uses TRBV10-3 with TRBJ2-4, with 14 bases fitting TRBD2. The J call may be in error: the DNA end matches TRBJ2-5 better. Germline CDR1 is ENHRY and CDR2 is SYGVKD. The CDR3 covers 16 residues. The CDR3 here is CAIMGLAGVVYGTQYF. The CDR3 DNA is TGTGCCATCATGGGACTAGCGGGAGTTGTTTATGGGACCCAGTACTTC.

This clonotype appeared a few times. The J gene is TRBJ2-7, the V gene TRBV2, with D perhaps TRBD2 (5 bases). The CDR3 runs to 15 residues. V was trimmed by 4 bases and J by 2 bases, leaving 15 bases between them. CDR1 is SNHLY, CDR2 FYNNEI, per germline. CDR3 loop: CASSGTASGTYEQYF. CDR3 in DNA: TGTGCCAGCAGTGGGACGGCGTCGGGGACCTACGAGCAGTACTTC.

The chain is built from TRBV2 and TRBJ2-5; tentatively, D is TRBD1 (5 bases). The V and J ends lost 5 bases and 12 bases respectively, with 13 bases between them. The CDR3 has 11 amino acids. Germline-derived CDR1 and CDR2 are SNHLY and FYNNEI. CDR3 residues: CASSSEQEKYF. Written as DNA, the CDR3 is TGTGCCAGCAGTTCAGAACAGGAAAAGTACTTC. The whole variable domain, filled in from reference TRBV2 and TRBJ2-5, reads EPEVTQTPSHQVTQMGQEVILRCVPISNHLYFYWYRQILGQKVEFLVSFYNNEISEKSEIFDDQFSVERPDGSNFTLKIRSTKLEDSAMYFCASSSEQEKYFGPGTRLLVL.

This clonotype has a handful of counts. The rearrangement joins TRBV10-2 to TRBJ2-5; TRBD1 agrees at 8 bases. Losses at the gene ends were 6 bases for V and 2 bases for J; bases not matched to a gene: 5. The length of the CDR3 is 14 residues. CDR1 and CDR2 from the germline V gene are WSHSY and SAAADI. CDR3 coding DNA: TGCGCCAGCAGACGAAACAGGGGGCAAGAGACCCAGTACTTC. This translates into CASRRNRGQETQYF.

This clonotype was observed at least ten times. V usage is TRBV2 and J usage is TRBJ2-1; D is perhaps TRBD1 (6 bases). The CDR3 runs to 14 residues. V lost 2 bases and J lost 5, with 10 bases in between. Germline V CDR1 and CDR2: SNHLY, FYNNEI. In nucleotides, the CDR3 is TGTGCCAGCAGTGAACAGGGGTGGCACAATGAGCAGTTCTTC. The encoded protein is CASSEQGWHNEQFF.

This chain joins TRBV3-1 and TRBJ2-5, with TRBD2 identical over 7 bases. The V and J ends lost 4 bases and 1 base, in that order; junction bases with no gene match: 9. The CDR3 covers 16 residues. Germline V gene data show CDR1 as LGHDT and CDR2 as YNNKEL (reference sequence). For the CDR3, the DNA is TGTGCCAGCAGCCGCTCGTCGGGGGGATTCCAAGAGACCCAGTACTTC. Encoded protein: CASSRSSGGFQETQYF.

V and J are TRBV20-1 and TRBJ2-3; a possible D gene is TRBD1 (6 bases). The V end was cut by 8 bases, the J end by 6 bases, with 9 bases between. Germline CDR1 and CDR2: DFQATT and SNEGSKA (reference sequence). The CDR3 consists of 10 residues. The DNA of the CDR3 is TGCAGTCCAACAGGGGATACGCAGTATTTT. Residues: CSPTGDTQYF.

This rearrangement joins TRBV20-1 to TRBJ2-1; D may be TRBD1 or TRBD2 (5 bases each). Trimming removed 6 bases at V and 9 bases at J, with 21 bases between. Looked up from germline, CDR1 is DFQATT and CDR2 is SNEGSKA (reference sequence). CDR3 length equals 14 residues. The CDR3 here is CSALRGPSPPEQFF. The CDR3 DNA reads as TGCAGTGCCCTGAGGGGCCCCTCCCCCCCTGAGCAGTTCTTC.

The chain carries TRBV7-9 and TRBJ1-4, with 7 bases matching TRBD1. Germline loops: CDR1 SEHNR, CDR2 FQNEAQ (reference sequence). With 0 bases clipped from V and 4 bases from J, the junction kept 5 bases outside the gene matches. This CDR3 spans 16 amino acids. The CDR3 DNA reads TGTGCCAGCAGCTTAGCGGAGGGACAGTTTAATGAAAAACTGTTTTTT. This encodes CASSLAEGQFNEKLFF. The variable domain in full, completed from reference TRBV7-9 and TRBJ1-4, reads DTGVSQNPRHKITKRGQNVTFRCDPISEHNRLYWYRQTLGQGPEFLTYFQNEAQLEKSRLLSDRFSAERPKGSFSTLEIQRTEQGDSAMYLCASSLAEGQFNEKLFFGSGTQLSVL.

This clonotype appeared many times. The chain joins TRBV4-1 to TRBJ2-4, with D perhaps matching TRBD2 (6 bases). This CDR3 has 13 residues. Per germline, CDR1 MGHRA and CDR2 YSYEKL. Trimming cost V 3 bases and J 6 bases, with 9 bases left between them. In nucleotides, the CDR3 is TGCGCCAGCAGCCACCGACTAGGAAACATTCAGTACTTC. Translated, it gives CASSHRLGNIQYF.

The gene calls are TRBV27 and TRBJ1-4, with D perhaps TRBD1 (5 bases). The CDR3 runs 16 residues. V lost 8 bases, J lost 7 bases, and 23 bases lay in between. The germline V gene has CDR1 MNHEY and CDR2 SMNVEV (reference sequence). CDR3 amino acids: CASGGRLQGYTEKLFF. In nucleotides, the CDR3 is TGTGCCAGCGGAGGACGACTCCAGGGTTATACTGAAAAACTGTTTTTT.